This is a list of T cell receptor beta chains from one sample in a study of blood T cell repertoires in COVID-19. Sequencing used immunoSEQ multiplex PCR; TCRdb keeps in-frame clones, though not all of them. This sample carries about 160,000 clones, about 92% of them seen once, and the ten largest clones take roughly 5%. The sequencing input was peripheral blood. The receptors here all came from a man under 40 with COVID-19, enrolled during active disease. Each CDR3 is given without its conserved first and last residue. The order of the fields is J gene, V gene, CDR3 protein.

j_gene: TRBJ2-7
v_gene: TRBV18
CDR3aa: ATTTQSGSGNGREQY

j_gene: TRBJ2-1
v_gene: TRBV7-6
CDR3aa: ASSLAYSSYNEQF

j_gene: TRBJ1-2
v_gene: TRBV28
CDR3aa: ASSLYQVQGYGYT

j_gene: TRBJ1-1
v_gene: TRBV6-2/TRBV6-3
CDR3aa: ASSQEGQFEAF

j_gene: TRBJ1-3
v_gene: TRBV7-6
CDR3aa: ASSSPWHSGNTIY

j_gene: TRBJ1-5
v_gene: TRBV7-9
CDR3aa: ASSPRDSNQPQH

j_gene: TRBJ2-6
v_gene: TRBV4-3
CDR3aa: ASSQDGSSGANVLT

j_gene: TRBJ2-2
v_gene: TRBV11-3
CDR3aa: ASSLNRWGRADTGELF

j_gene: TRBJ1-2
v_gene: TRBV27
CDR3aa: ASRSGYYGYT

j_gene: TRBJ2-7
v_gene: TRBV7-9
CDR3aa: ASSLMQGAYEQY

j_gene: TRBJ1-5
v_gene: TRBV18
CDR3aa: ASSPLAGTSSNQPQH

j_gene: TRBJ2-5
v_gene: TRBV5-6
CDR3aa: ASSSSRQGGGEAQY

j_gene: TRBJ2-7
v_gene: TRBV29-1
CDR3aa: SVDISYEQY

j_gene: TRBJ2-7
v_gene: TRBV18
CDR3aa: ASSLDRDLYEQY

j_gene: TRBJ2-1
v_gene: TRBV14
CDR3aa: ASSRAAGSNEQF

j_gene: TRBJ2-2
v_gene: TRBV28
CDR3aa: ASSFRANTGELF

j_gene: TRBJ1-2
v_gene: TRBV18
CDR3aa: ASSQDSSNYGYT

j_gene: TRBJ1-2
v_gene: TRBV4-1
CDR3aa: ASSLAQAPNYGYT

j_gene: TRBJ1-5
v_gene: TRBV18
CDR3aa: ASSPKTGAPSNQPQH

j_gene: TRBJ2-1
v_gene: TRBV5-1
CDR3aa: ATGQGTYNEQF

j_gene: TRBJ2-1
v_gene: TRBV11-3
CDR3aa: ASSLTYSGVDSYNEQF

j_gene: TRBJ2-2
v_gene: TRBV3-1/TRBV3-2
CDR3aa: ASSQTEAGFPSGELF

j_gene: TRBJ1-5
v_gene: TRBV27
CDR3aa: ASSLYSVTGGNQPQH

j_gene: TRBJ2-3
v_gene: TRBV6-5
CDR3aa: ASSSGTALTDTQY

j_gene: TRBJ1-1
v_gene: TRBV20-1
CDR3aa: SANSITEAF

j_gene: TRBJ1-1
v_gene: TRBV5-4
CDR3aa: ASSLGVPNQNTEAF